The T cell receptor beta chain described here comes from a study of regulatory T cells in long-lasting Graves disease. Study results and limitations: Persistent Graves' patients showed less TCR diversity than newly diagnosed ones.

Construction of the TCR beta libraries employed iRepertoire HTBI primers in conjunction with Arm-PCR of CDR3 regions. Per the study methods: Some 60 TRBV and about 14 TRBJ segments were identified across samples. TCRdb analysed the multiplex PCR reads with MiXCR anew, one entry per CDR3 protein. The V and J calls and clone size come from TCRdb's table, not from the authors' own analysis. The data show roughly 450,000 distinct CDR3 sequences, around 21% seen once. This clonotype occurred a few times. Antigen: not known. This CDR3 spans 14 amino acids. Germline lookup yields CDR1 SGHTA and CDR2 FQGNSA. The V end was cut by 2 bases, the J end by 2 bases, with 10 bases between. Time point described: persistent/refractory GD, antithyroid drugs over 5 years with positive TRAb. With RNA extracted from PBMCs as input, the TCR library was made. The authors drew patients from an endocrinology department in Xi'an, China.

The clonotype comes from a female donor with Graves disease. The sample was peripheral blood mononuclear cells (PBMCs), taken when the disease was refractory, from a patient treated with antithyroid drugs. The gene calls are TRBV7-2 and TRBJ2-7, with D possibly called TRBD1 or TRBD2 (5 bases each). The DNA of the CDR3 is TGTGCCAGCAGCTTACCGGGGCTAACCTACGAGCAGTACTTC. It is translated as CASSLPGLTYEQYF.